These 9 T cell receptor beta chains were sequenced from one sample in a study of OX40 agonist ivuxolimab in advanced cancers. The table came from immunoSEQ multiplex PCR; TCRdb's copy has only in-frame clones and leaves some out. The sample lists about 70,000 clones, 80% to 90% occurring once. The sample in question was CD4+ or CD8+ T cells sorted from blood, obtained in a trial of the OX40 agonist ivuxolimab. These receptors originate from an adult with an advanced solid tumor such as melanoma, head and neck, liver or kidney cancer.

The V call is TRBV10-2, the J call TRBJ2-5; D gene ambiguous. Germline V gives CDR1 WSHSY, CDR2 SAAADI. Trimming removed 6 bases from V and 9 bases from J, with 11 bases in between. This CDR3 comprises 11 residues. The CDR3 protein is CASRGMGSQYF. The DNA of the CDR3 is TGCGCCAGCAGGGGGATGGGGTCCCAGTACTTC.

The chain joins TRBV7-9 to TRBJ2-6; 11 bases fit TRBD1. Unmatched junction bases numbered 4, after V lost 3 bases and J lost 0 bases. The CDR3 length is 18 residues. Germline loops: CDR1 SEHNR, CDR2 FQNEAQ (reference sequence). CDR3 residues: CASSFSGQGVSGANVLTF. CDR3 nucleotides: TGTGCCAGCAGCTTTTCGGGACAGGGGGTCTCTGGGGCCAACGTCCTGACTTTC.

The rearrangement joins TRBV6-5 to TRBJ2-7, with 13 positions matching TRBD2. The CDR3 contains 16 residues. Germline V CDR1 and CDR2: MNHEY, SVGAGI. The V segment lost 4 bases and the J segment 2 bases; nucleotides outside the gene matches: 5. For the CDR3, the DNA is TGTGCCAGCAGTTCTGGACTAGCGGGGGCAACCTACGAGCAGTACTTC. Protein product: CASSSGLAGATYEQYF.

This sequence joins TRBV6-6 and TRBJ2-5; 8 positions agree with TRBD1. The CDR3 has 15 amino acids. With 5 bases clipped from V and 3 bases from J, the junction kept 8 bases outside the gene matches. CDR1 and CDR2 (germline): MNHNY, SVGAGI (reference sequence). The CDR3 protein is CASSRQGMGEETQYF. CDR3 in DNA: TGTGCCAGCAGTAGACAGGGGATGGGTGAAGAGACCCAGTACTTC.

The chain carries TRBV5-6 and TRBJ1-1; 8 positions match TRBD1. Germline CDR1 and CDR2: SGHDT and YYEEEE. Unmatched junction bases numbered 11, after V lost 0 bases and J lost 4 bases. The CDR3 covers 17 residues. The CDR3 loop is CASSLGDRGRYSTEAFF. CDR3 in DNA: TGTGCCAGCAGCTTGGGAGACAGGGGTCGTTATTCCACTGAAGCTTTCTTT.

This chain uses TRBV30 with TRBJ1-5; no reliable D call. The germline CDR1 and CDR2 sequences are GTSNPN and SVGIG (reference sequence). Trimming removed 0 bases at V and 2 bases at J, with 8 bases between. The CDR3 is made up of 14 amino acids. The CDR3 is CAWSVSIRNQPQHF. In DNA, the CDR3 is TGTGCCTGGAGTGTGTCTATTCGCAATCAGCCCCAGCATTTT.

The rearrangement links TRBV19 to TRBJ2-5, with 10 bases identical to TRBD2. The germline CDR1 and CDR2 sequences are LNHDA and SQIVND (reference sequence). CDR3 length: 18 amino acids. V gave up 0 bases and J gave up 2 bases; unmatched junction bases: 9. Written as DNA, the CDR3 is TGTGCCAGTAGTATAGATCGAGGTAGCGGGGGGATACAAGAGACCCAGTACTTC. This encodes CASSIDRGSGGIQETQYF.

The V call is TRBV6-1, the J call TRBJ2-3; 8 bases map to TRBD2. The CDR3 has 12 residues. Germline V gives CDR1 MNHNS, CDR2 SASEGT. Trimming removed 6 bases from V and 9 bases from J; junction bases left unmatched: 5. CDR3 nucleotides: TGTGCCAGCAGGCGGGAGGTTAGGACGCAGTATTTT. Its translation is CASRREVRTQYF.

The chain carries TRBV7-9 and TRBJ1-1, with no clear D. The CDR3 spans 14 residues. Trimming left V 3 bases short and J 5 bases short, with 13 bases between. Germline CDR1 SEHNR, CDR2 FQNEAQ (reference sequence). The CDR3 nucleotides read TGTGCCAGCAGCTTCTCCGGTCTAGGGACTGAAGCTTTCTTT. Protein product: CASSFSGLGTEAFF.